The entry below describes one T cell receptor (beta chain). The antigen is unknown. The sample originates from a study of early T cells in non-severe SARS-CoV-2 infection. The study, taken as a whole, reports: Matching with VDJdb favored anti-spike CD8 responses (missing private and CD4 specificities).

Each CDR3 protein gets one entry after TCRdb re-called the 5' RACE reads with MiXCR. The sample has fewer than 80,000 distinct CDR3 sequences; more than 7% are singletons. Sequencing was performed on whole blood, taken at baseline. The sequence came from an adult who was a healthcare worker with PCR-confirmed SARS-CoV-2 infection or an uninfected control (not recorded which).

CDR3 region: CASSLGASRSYNEQFF. CDR3 bases: TGTGCCAGCAGCTTAGGGGCCAGTCGCTCCTACAATGAGCAGTTCTTC. The chain recombines TRBV7-8 with TRBJ2-1, with no clear D. CDR3 length equals 16 residues. Germline V gene sequence: CDR1 SGHVS, CDR2 FQNEAQ. Trimming took 1 base from V and 0 from J, leaving 10 bases between them.